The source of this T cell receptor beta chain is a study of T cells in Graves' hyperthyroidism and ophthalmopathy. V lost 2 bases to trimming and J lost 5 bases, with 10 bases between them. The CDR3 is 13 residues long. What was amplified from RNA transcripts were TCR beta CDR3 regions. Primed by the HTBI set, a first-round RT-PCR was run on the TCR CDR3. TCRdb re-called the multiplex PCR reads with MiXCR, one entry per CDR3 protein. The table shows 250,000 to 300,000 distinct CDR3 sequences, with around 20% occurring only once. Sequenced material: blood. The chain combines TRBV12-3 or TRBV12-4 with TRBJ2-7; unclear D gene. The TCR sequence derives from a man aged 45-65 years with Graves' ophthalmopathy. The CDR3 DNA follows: TGTGCCAGCAGTTTAACACGCCAAAACGAGCAGTACTTC. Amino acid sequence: CASSLTRQNEQYF.